A selection of T cell receptor beta chains follows, all from one sample in a study of blood T cell repertoires in COVID-19. TCRdb's table, derived via immunoSEQ multiplex PCR, lists solely in-frame clones and lacks some. The data hold under 450,000 clones, with roughly four fifths observed a single time. The sequencing input was peripheral blood. These receptor sequences come from a human donor with acute or convalescent COVID-19. The donor label of this sample is uncertain. Each CDR3 is given with its conserved first and last residue. The order of the fields is clone size, J gene, D gene, V gene, CDR3 protein, CDR3 DNA. The D gene is left open where the match is weak. Size values are once, few and many counts, or a class for expanded clones, and some rows have none.

>-|TRBJ1-5|-|TRBV27
CASSKTTSAQPQHF
TGTGCCAGCAGCAAGACGACGAGCGCACAGCCCCAGCATTTT
>-|TRBJ2-3|-|TRBV18
CASSPLGATDTQYF
TGTGCCAGCTCACCACTGGGGGCTACAGATACGCAGTATTTT
>-|TRBJ1-1|-|TRBV7-9
CASSPGGVRALRPEAFF
TGTGCCAGCAGCCCGGGGGGGGTCAGGGCGCTGAGACCTGAAGCTTTCTTT
>-|TRBJ2-6|-|TRBV27
CASSLQGSGANVLTF
TGTGCCAGCAGTCTACAGGGTTCCGGGGCCAACGTCCTGACTTTC
>-|TRBJ1-2|TRBD1|TRBV10-3
CAISDLTGQGGSGYGYTF
TGTGCCATCAGTGATCTGACGGGACAGGGAGGGTCAGGCTATGGCTACACCTTC
>-|TRBJ1-1|TRBD1|TRBV29-1
CSVDRGRTEAFF
TGCAGCGTTGACAGGGGGCGGACTGAAGCTTTCTTT
>-|TRBJ1-6|-|TRBV7-9
CASSLTGNSPLHF
TGTGCCAGCAGTCTAACAGGGAATTCACCCCTCCACTTT
>once|TRBJ1-2|TRBD1|TRBV28
CASRVTGTGVGYTF
TGTGCCAGCAGAGTAACCGGGACAGGGGTTGGCTACACCTTC
>-|TRBJ2-1|-|TRBV30
CAWSTGSTGNEQFF
TGTGCCTGGAGTACAGGTTCCACCGGGAATGAGCAGTTCTTC
>-|TRBJ2-5|TRBD2|TRBV3-1/TRBV3-2
CASRRGTSGLVGETQYF
TGTGCCAGCAGGCGAGGGACTAGCGGGTTGGTGGGGGAGACCCAGTACTTC
>once|TRBJ2-2|TRBD2|TRBV5-4
CASSGSAGGVSDTGELFF
TGTGCCAGCAGCGGGAGTGCGGGGGGCGTTTCTGACACCGGGGAGCTGTTTTTT
>-|TRBJ1-2|TRBD1|TRBV3-1/TRBV3-2
CASSQDRVGGLYGYTF
TGTGCCAGCAGCCAAGATCGGGTAGGGGGCTTATATGGCTACACCTTC
>-|TRBJ2-3|TRBD2|TRBV28
CASSFGTSGSRTDTQYF
TGTGCCAGCAGTTTTGGGACTAGCGGGAGCCGCACAGATACGCAGTATTTT
>-|TRBJ1-5|-|TRBV2
CASMFGAVSNQPQHF
TGTGCCAGCATGTTTGGGGCAGTTAGCAATCAGCCCCAGCATTTT
>-|TRBJ1-1|TRBD1|TRBV6-5
CASSWDRSNTEAFF
TGTGCCAGCAGCTGGGACAGATCGAACACTGAAGCTTTCTTT
>-|TRBJ2-1|-|TRBV5-1
CASSLEAGYNEQFF
TGCGCCAGCAGCTTGGAGGCGGGCTACAATGAGCAGTTCTTC
>-|TRBJ1-6|-|TRBV28
CASDTGSFYNSPLHF
TGTGCCAGCGATACAGGGTCCTTCTATAATTCACCCCTCCACTTT
>-|TRBJ2-7|TRBD1|TRBV6-1
CASSEIGTAPYEQYF
TGTGCCAGCAGTGAAATCGGGACAGCCCCCTACGAGCAGTACTTC
>-|TRBJ2-7|-|TRBV5-5
CASSLVGADEQYF
TGTGCCAGCAGCTTGGTAGGAGCTGACGAGCAGTACTTC
>-|TRBJ1-3|-|TRBV4-1
CASSQDWEGVGSGNTIYF
TGCGCCAGCAGCCAAGATTGGGAGGGGGTCGGCTCTGGAAACACCATATATTTT
>-|TRBJ2-1|TRBD1|TRBV6-5
CASGRTGGVNEQFF
TGTGCCAGCGGCCGGACAGGGGGAGTAAATGAGCAGTTCTTC
>-|TRBJ1-1|-|TRBV18
CASSPLPGMNTEAFF
TGTGCCAGCTCACCACTCCCGGGAATGAACACTGAAGCTTTCTTT
>-|TRBJ1-4|-|TRBV7-9
CASSLILALQNEKLFF
TGTGCCAGCAGCTTAATATTGGCCCTTCAAAATGAAAAACTGTTTTTT
>-|TRBJ2-3|-|TRBV18
CASSPAGGHTQYF
TGTGCCAGCTCACCAGCCGGGGGGCATACGCAGTATTTT
>-|TRBJ2-5|TRBD2|TRBV3-1/TRBV3-2
CASSPGLVQETQYF
TGTGCCAGCAGCCCGGGACTAGTCCAAGAGACCCAGTACTTC
>-|TRBJ1-5|-|TRBV12-2
CASRVNRDFPWPQHF
TGTGCAAGTCGCGTCAACCGGGACTTCCCCTGGCCCCAGCATTTT
>few|TRBJ2-2|TRBD1|TRBV6-5
CASKYDRGRTGELFF
TGTGCCAGCAAGTATGACAGGGGGCGGACCGGGGAGCTGTTTTTT
>once|TRBJ2-7|TRBD2|TRBV20-1
CSASPGLYEQYF
TGCAGTGCTAGTCCGGGACTATACGAGCAGTACTTC
>-|TRBJ2-7|TRBD1|TRBV2
CASSLSQGADEQYF
TGTGCCAGCAGTCTGTCTCAGGGGGCAGACGAGCAGTACTTC
>-|TRBJ1-2|-|TRBV24-1
CATSDSGFHYGYTF
TGTGCCACCAGTGACTCAGGGTTTCACTATGGCTACACCTTC
>-|TRBJ2-1|-|TRBV6-5
CASSYRGSSYNEQFF
TGTGCCAGCAGTTATAGGGGGAGCTCCTACAATGAGCAGTTCTTC
>-|TRBJ1-2|-|TRBV6-5
CASSYTNNGYGYTF
TGTGCCAGCAGTTACACTAATAATGGCTATGGCTACACCTTC
>-|TRBJ1-6|-|TRBV20-1
CSASKDKYSPLHF
TGCAGTGCTAGTAAGGACAAGTATTCACCCCTCCACTTT
>-|TRBJ1-5|-|TRBV6-2/TRBV6-3
CASSYTAPNQPQHF
TGTGCCAGCAGTTACACAGCTCCCAATCAGCCCCAGCATTTT
>-|TRBJ1-2|-|TRBV5-1
CASSSEGATNYGYTF
TGCGCCAGCAGCTCAGAAGGGGCGACTAACTATGGCTACACCTTC
>-|TRBJ1-5|TRBD1|TRBV7-9
CASSLVPGGGQPQHF
TGTGCCAGCAGCTTAGTGCCAGGGGGCGGTCAGCCCCAGCATTTT
>-|TRBJ2-2|TRBD1|TRBV2
CASRGQGLVTGELFF
TGTGCCAGCAGGGGACAGGGTTTGGTCACCGGGGAGCTGTTTTTT
>-|TRBJ1-1|TRBD1|TRBV5-6
CASSLPRRGKEDTEAFF
TGTGCCAGCAGCTTGCCCCGCAGGGGGAAGGAAGACACTGAAGCTTTCTTT
>few|TRBJ2-1|-|TRBV5-1
CASSPLWAYNEQFF
TGCGCCAGCAGCCCCCTTTGGGCATACAATGAGCAGTTCTTC
>-|TRBJ2-1|TRBD2|TRBV6-6
CASSFTQRGGNNEQFF
TGTGCCAGCAGTTTCACCCAGCGGGGGGGGAACAATGAGCAGTTCTTC
>-|TRBJ2-7|-|TRBV6-5
CASSYIGVTYEQYF
TGTGCCAGCAGTTACATCGGGGTCACCTACGAGCAGTACTTC
>-|TRBJ1-4|-|TRBV6-5
CASSYGSREKLFF
TGTGCCAGCAGTTACGGTAGCAGAGAAAAACTGTTTTTT
>-|TRBJ2-7|TRBD2|TRBV28
CASSTGGVNYEQYF
TGTGCCAGCAGCACTGGGGGGGTCAATTACGAGCAGTACTTC
>few|TRBJ2-5|TRBD1|TRBV30
CAWSTGGETQYF
TGTGCCTGGAGTACAGGGGGAGAGACCCAGTACTTC
>-|TRBJ1-2|TRBD1|TRBV19
CASSMAGDRGLYGYTF
TGTGCCAGTAGTATGGCGGGGGACAGGGGCCTCTATGGCTACACCTTC
>-|TRBJ2-5|-|TRBV6-5
CASSPAGWKETQYF
TGTGCCAGCAGTCCGGCGGGCTGGAAAGAGACCCAGTACTTC
>-|TRBJ2-2|TRBD1|TRBV28
CASSPRGLLTGELFF
TGTGCCAGCAGCCCCAGGGGGCTACTCACCGGGGAGCTGTTTTTT
>-|TRBJ2-3|TRBD1|TRBV7-2
CASSWDREDTQYF
TGTGCCAGCAGCTGGGACAGGGAAGATACGCAGTATTTT
>once|TRBJ1-1|-|TRBV30
CAWSREGGSWYTEAFF
TGTGCCTGGAGTCGAGAAGGAGGCAGCTGGTACACTGAAGCTTTCTTT
>-|TRBJ2-5|TRBD1|TRBV7-6
CASSLGTGGRQETQYF
TGTGCCAGCAGCTTAGGGACAGGGGGCCGCCAAGAGACCCAGTACTTC
>few|TRBJ1-3|-|TRBV6-5
CASSRDIRSGNTIYF
TGTGCCAGCAGTAGGGACATTCGCTCTGGAAACACCATATATTTT